This T cell receptor (beta chain) was captured in a study of cytomegalovirus exposure and HLA in healthy donors. Study observations and caveats: Researchers left out some V segments, among them TRBV6-2 and TRBV6-3, as indistinguishable. Researchers catalogued some 160 TCR beta chains as cytomegalovirus-associated. The likely origin of a cluster of highly shared sequence variants was a sequencing artifact.

Primers: 60 Vbeta forward and 13 Jbeta reverse. The data were produced by immunoSEQ multiplex PCR, yet TCRdb's version contains in-frame clones alone and is incomplete. Of about 59,000 clones in the sample, approximately 80% were seen once. To note about this clone: Its antigen is unidentified.

The CDR3 spans 14 residues. Trimming took 7 bases from V and 1 from J; bases not matched to a gene: 3. The germline V gene has CDR1 MNHNS and CDR2 SASEGT. Healthy donors of bone marrow made up the group. The source is a human donor in good health. The sample consisted of PBMCs. This chain uses TRBV6-1 with TRBJ2-3; 9 bases line up with TRBD2. For the CDR3, the DNA is TGTGCCAGCACCAGGACTAGCGGCACAGATACGCAGTATTTT. The encoded protein is CASTRTSGTDTQYF.